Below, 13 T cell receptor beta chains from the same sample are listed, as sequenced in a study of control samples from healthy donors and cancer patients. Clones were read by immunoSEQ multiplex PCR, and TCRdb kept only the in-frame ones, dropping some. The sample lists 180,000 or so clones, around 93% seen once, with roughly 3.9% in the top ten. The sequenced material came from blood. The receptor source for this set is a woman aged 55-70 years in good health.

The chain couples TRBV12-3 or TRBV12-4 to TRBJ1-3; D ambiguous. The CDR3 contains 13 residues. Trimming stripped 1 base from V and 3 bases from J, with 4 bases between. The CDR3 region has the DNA TGTGCCAGCAGTTTAGACATTGGAAACACCATATATTTT. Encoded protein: CASSLDIGNTIYF.

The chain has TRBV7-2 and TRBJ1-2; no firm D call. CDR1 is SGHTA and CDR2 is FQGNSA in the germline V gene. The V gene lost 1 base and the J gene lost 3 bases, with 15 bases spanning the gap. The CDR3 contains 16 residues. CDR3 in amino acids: CASSLDGNLRDYGYTF. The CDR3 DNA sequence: TGTGCCAGCAGCTTAGACGGGAATCTAAGGGACTATGGCTACACCTTC.

For the CDR3, the DNA is TGTGCCAGCAGCTCCCCTGAACAGGGAATCTATGGCTACACCTTC. This gives the protein CASSSPEQGIYGYTF. The V and J genes are TRBV7-2 and TRBJ1-2, with a weak D call TRBD1 (6 bases). The CDR3 is made up of 15 amino acids. V lost 4 bases and J 4 bases, leaving 16 bases between the germline ends. Germline loops: CDR1 SGHTA, CDR2 FQGNSA.

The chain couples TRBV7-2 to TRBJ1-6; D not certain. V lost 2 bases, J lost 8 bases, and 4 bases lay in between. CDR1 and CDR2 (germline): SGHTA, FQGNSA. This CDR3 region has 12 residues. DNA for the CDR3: TGTGCCAGCAGCTTACGGGATTCACCCCTCCACTTT. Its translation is CASSLRDSPLHF.

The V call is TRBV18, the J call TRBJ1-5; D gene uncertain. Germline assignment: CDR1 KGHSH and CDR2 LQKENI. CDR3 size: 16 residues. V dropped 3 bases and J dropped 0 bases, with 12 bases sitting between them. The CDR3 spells CASSPMVVGSNQPQHF. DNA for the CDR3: TGTGCCAGCTCACCGATGGTGGTCGGTAGCAATCAGCCCCAGCATTTT.

CDR3 coding DNA: TGTGCCAGCAGCGTACCGGGACAGGGGTATGAAAAACTGTTTTTT. It specifies CASSVPGQGYEKLFF. This rearrangement joins TRBV28 to TRBJ1-4; TRBD1 aligns across 10 bases. Per the germline V gene, CDR1 is MDHEN and CDR2 is SYDVKM. Trimming took 6 bases from V and 6 from J; bases not matched to a gene: 7. The CDR3 spans 15 residues.

CDR3 sequence: CSHPGGETQYF. In DNA form, the CDR3 reads TGCAGCCATCCAGGGGGAGAGACCCAGTACTTC. The gene calls are TRBV29-1 and TRBJ2-5; 7 positions match TRBD1. The V and J ends lost 8 bases and 4 bases, in that order; junction bases with no gene match: 4. This CDR3 has 11 amino acids. Germline lookup yields CDR1 SQVTM and CDR2 ANQGSEA.

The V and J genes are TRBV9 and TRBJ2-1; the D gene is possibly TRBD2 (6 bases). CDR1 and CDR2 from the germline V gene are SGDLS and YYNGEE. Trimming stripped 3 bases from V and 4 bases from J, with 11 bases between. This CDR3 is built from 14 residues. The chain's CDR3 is CASSAGTGYNEQFF. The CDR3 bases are TGTGCCAGCAGCGCCGGGACTGGGTACAATGAGCAGTTCTTC.

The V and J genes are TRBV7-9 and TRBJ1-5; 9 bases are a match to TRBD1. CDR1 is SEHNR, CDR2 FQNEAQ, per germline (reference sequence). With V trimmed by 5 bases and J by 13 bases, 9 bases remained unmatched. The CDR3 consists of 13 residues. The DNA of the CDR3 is TGTGCCAGCAGCAGAGACGGGACAGGGTCTCAGCATTTT. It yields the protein CASSRDGTGSQHF.

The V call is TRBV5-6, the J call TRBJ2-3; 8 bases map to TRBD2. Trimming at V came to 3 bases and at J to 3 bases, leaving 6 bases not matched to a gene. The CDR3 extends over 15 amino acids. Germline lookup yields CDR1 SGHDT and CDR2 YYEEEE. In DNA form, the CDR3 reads TGTGCCAGCAGCTATGGCAGCGGGGGAACAGATACGCAGTATTTT. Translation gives CASSYGSGGTDTQYF.

The DNA of the CDR3 is TGTGCCAGTAGTATGTCGGGGGGCACAGAGACCCAGTACTTC. Translation: CASSMSGGTETQYF. The chain uses TRBV19 and TRBJ2-5; D perhaps matches TRBD2 (7 bases). Per the germline V gene, CDR1 is LNHDA and CDR2 is SQIVND (reference sequence). The CDR3 is 14 residues long. V was clipped by 3 bases and J by 4 bases, with 12 bases between them.

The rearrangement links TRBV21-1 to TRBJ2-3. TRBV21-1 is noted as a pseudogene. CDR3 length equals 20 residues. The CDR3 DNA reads TGTGCCAGCAGCAAAGATTCCGGGCAGGTCCGCCTCGAATGCACAGATACGCAGTATTTT. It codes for CASSKDSGQVRLECTDTQYF.

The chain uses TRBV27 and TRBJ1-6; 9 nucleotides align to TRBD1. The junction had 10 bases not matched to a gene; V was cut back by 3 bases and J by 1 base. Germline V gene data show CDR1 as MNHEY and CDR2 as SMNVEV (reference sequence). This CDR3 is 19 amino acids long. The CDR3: CASSFGTGSVISYNSPLHF. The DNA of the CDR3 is TGTGCCAGCAGTTTTGGGACAGGGAGCGTTATATCCTATAATTCACCCCTCCACTTT.